This T cell receptor (beta chain) was captured in a study of cytotoxic CD8 clonotypes in ibrutinib-treated CLL. About the research overall: Response was recorded as partial in some 25 patients and complete in 2; at median approximately 65 months, 14 remained remitted and approximately 12 had progressed. Mean per-sample yields comprised around 250,000 productive templates and roughly 86,000 productive rearrangements.

This table comes from immunoSEQ multiplex PCR, and its TCRdb copy is limited to in-frame clones, with some not included. The table records hundreds of thousands of clones, over 55% of them present only once. The CDR3 extends over 18 amino acids. The V segment lost 5 bases and the J segment 3 bases; nucleotides outside the gene matches: 10. Germline loops: CDR1 SGHTA, CDR2 FQGTGA. Comment on this clone: Antigen specificity is unknown.

Study conclusions and caveats: Sampling of sustained-remission and progressing patients occurred at differing times.

This specimen was PBMCs, taken after 36 months of ibrutinib treatment. The origin of this receptor is a human donor with chronic lymphocytic leukemia. The chain has TRBV7-3 and TRBJ2-2, with 12 nucleotides matching TRBD2. The CDR3 loop reads CASSKGRTSGDDTGELFF. The CDR3, as DNA: TGTGCCAGCAGCAAGGGGAGGACTAGCGGGGATGACACCGGGGAGCTGTTTTTT.